Each of the 19 T cell receptor beta chains below was sequenced from the same sample in a study of PD-L1 blockade in urothelial cancer. Sequencing used immunoSEQ multiplex PCR; TCRdb keeps in-frame clones, though not all of them. Of approximately 50,000 clones in the sample, roughly 85% were seen once. The specimen was PBMCs, collected around atezolizumab (anti-PD-L1) treatment. The receptors here all came from a man aged 55 to 70 with urothelial cancer.

The chain carries TRBV4-2 and TRBJ1-5; D is ambiguous. V was shortened by 1 base and J by 7 bases, with 8 bases between the two germline ends. Germline CDR1 is LGHNA and CDR2 is YNFKEQ. CDR3 length: 13 residues. The CDR3 region has the DNA TGTGCCAGCAGCCAAGTATCGGGACAGCCCCAGCATTTT. It is translated as CASSQVSGQPQHF.

The chain recombines TRBV9 with TRBJ2-5; D not certain. Germline V gene sequence: CDR1 SGDLS, CDR2 YYNGEE. The ends were cut back, 1 base at V and 1 base at J, with 5 bases in the middle. The CDR3 has 13 residues. The CDR3 DNA reads TGTGCCAGCAGCGTAAACAGCCAAGAGACCCAGTACTTC. As protein: CASSVNSQETQYF.

V gene TRBV7-2 combines with J gene TRBJ1-4; 9 bases match TRBD1. Germline V gene data show CDR1 as SGHTA and CDR2 as FQGNSA. The CDR3 length is 15 residues. The ends lost 5 bases at V and 0 bases at J; junction bases unmatched: 1. The CDR3 DNA reads as TGTGCCAGCAGCCGACAGGGGGCAACTAATGAAAAACTGTTTTTT. It encodes CASSRQGATNEKLFF. The variable domain in full, with the rest retrieved from reference TRBV7-2 and TRBJ1-4, is GAGVSQSPSNKVTEKGKDVELRCDPISGHTALYWYRQSLGQGLEFLIYFQGNSAPDKSGLPSDRFSAERTGGSVSTLTIQRTQQEDSAVYLCASSRQGATNEKLFFGSGTQLSVL.

The genes are TRBV7-2 and TRBJ2-3; unclear D gene. The germline CDR1 and CDR2 sequences are SGHTA and FQGNSA. Trimming cost V 0 bases and J 6 bases, with 13 bases left between them. The length of the CDR3 is 15 residues. This CDR3 reads CASSLALAQMDTQYF. CDR3 sequence (DNA): TGTGCCAGCAGCTTAGCGCTCGCGCAAATGGATACGCAGTATTTT. Together with reference TRBV7-2 and TRBJ2-3, the CDR3 gives the full variable domain: GAGVSQSPSNKVTEKGKDVELRCDPISGHTALYWYRQSLGQGLEFLIYFQGNSAPDKSGLPSDRFSAERTGGSVSTLTIQRTQQEDSAVYLCASSLALAQMDTQYFGPGTRLTVL.

The chain recombines TRBV30 with TRBJ1-6; 8 bases fit TRBD1. Unmatched junction bases numbered 6, after V lost 0 bases and J lost 8 bases. The length of the CDR3 is 15 residues. Germline assignment: CDR1 GTSNPN and CDR2 SVGIG (reference sequence). The CDR3 sequence is CAWSVSRQGYSPLHF. DNA for the CDR3: TGTGCCTGGAGTGTATCCCGACAGGGGTATTCACCCCTCCACTTT.

V and J are TRBV7-9 and TRBJ1-5; 10 positions match TRBD1. The CDR3 is 15 residues long. Trimming removed 4 bases from V and 7 bases from J; junction bases left unmatched: 7. Germline CDR1 SEHNR, CDR2 FQNEAQ (reference sequence). The CDR3 reads CASSWGQGNGQPQHF. The DNA of the CDR3 is TGTGCCAGCAGCTGGGGACAGGGGAATGGACAGCCCCAGCATTTT.

The chain links TRBV5-6 to TRBJ2-4, with D possibly being TRBD2 (5 bases). From germline, CDR1 is SGHDT and CDR2 YYEEEE. CDR3 length: 14 amino acids. Trimming cost V 2 bases and J 8 bases, with 14 bases left between them. The CDR3 protein is CASSFRESGHIQYF. DNA for the CDR3: TGTGCCAGCAGCTTTAGGGAGTCTGGACACATTCAGTACTTC. The variable domain in full, completed from reference TRBV5-6 and TRBJ2-4, reads DAGVTQSPTHLIKTRGQQVTLRCSPKSGHDTVSWYQQALGQGPQFIFQYYEEEERQRGNFPDRFSGHQFPNYSSELNVNALLLGDSALYLCASSFRESGHIQYFGAGTRLSVL.

The chain joins TRBV6-1 to TRBJ2-5; a possible D gene is TRBD2 (6 bases). The CDR3 spans 14 residues. The V end was cut by 8 bases, the J end by 5 bases, with 18 bases between. Germline loops: CDR1 MNHNS, CDR2 SASEGT. The CDR3 nucleotides are TGTGCCAGCGGTTCTGGAGGGCTACCGGAGACCCAGTACTTC. This sequence encodes CASGSGGLPETQYF.

The chain joins TRBV6-6 to TRBJ1-5; unclear D gene. V was pared by 10 bases and J by 1 base, with 8 bases between. The CDR3 length is 12 residues. CDR1 and CDR2 from the germline V gene are MNHNY and SVGAGI (reference sequence). In DNA form, the CDR3 reads TGTGCCATCCAGAGGAGCAATCAGCCCCAGCATTTT. Translating it yields CAIQRSNQPQHF.

This chain links TRBV19 with TRBJ2-5; TRBD1 might be the D (6 bases). The CDR3 has 13 amino acids. From germline, CDR1 is LNHDA and CDR2 SQIVND (reference sequence). Trimming removed 7 bases from V and 1 base from J, with 10 bases in between. This chain's CDR3 is CASNQGRQETQYF. CDR3 sequence (DNA): TGTGCCAGTAATCAGGGGCGCCAAGAGACCCAGTACTTC.

The gene calls are TRBV18 and TRBJ1-3; D ambiguous. Trimming stripped 3 bases from V and 2 bases from J, with 14 bases between. Germline V gives CDR1 KGHSH, CDR2 LQKENI. This CDR3 region has 16 residues. The CDR3 DNA is TGTGCCAGCTCACCGGGAGGCCTCGGCGCTGGAAACACCATATATTTT. Protein sequence: CASSPGGLGAGNTIYF.

The chain has TRBV10-3 and TRBJ1-1; 9 bases agree with TRBD1. The germline gives CDR1 ENHRY, CDR2 SYGVKD. The CDR3 consists of 13 residues. V was pared by 6 bases and J by 4 bases, with 3 bases of the junction left unmatched. The CDR3: CAIRGQGFTEAFF. The CDR3 DNA follows: TGTGCCATCAGGGGACAGGGTTTCACTGAAGCTTTCTTT.

The chain is built from TRBV15 and TRBJ1-3; D ambiguous. V dropped 0 bases and J dropped 0 bases, with 9 bases sitting between them. CDR3 size: 16 residues. Germline loops: CDR1 LNHNV, CDR2 YYDKDF (reference sequence). CDR3 nucleotide sequence: TGTGCCACCAGCAGAGATATAGGAGTCTCTGGAAACACCATATATTTT. It yields the protein CATSRDIGVSGNTIYF.

The CDR3 spells CASSSTGRTGGGSDTQYF. DNA for the CDR3: TGTGCCAGCAGCTCCACGGGTAGGACAGGGGGCGGTTCAGATACGCAGTATTTT. The genes are TRBV7-3 and TRBJ2-3; 11 bases are a match to TRBD1. Looked up from germline, CDR1 is SGHTA and CDR2 is FQGTGA. This CDR3 has 18 residues. The V gene end was trimmed by 4 bases and the J gene end by 4 bases; junction bases not matched to a gene: 13.

The chain combines TRBV11-3 with TRBJ2-5; the match to TRBD2 covers 7 bases. Unmatched junction bases numbered 4, after V lost 1 base and J lost 5 bases. The germline CDR1 and CDR2 sequences are SGHNT and YENEEA. The CDR3 covers 14 residues. CDR3 protein: CASSLAGGGETQYF. As DNA, the CDR3 is TGTGCCAGCAGCTTAGCCGGGGGAGGGGAGACCCAGTACTTC.

The chain uses TRBV7-9 and TRBJ1-5; 12 bases map to TRBD1. V shed 5 bases and J 1 base; nucleotides not matched to a gene: 6. There are 17 residues in the CDR3. The V gene's germline CDR1 is SEHNR and CDR2 FQNEAQ (reference sequence). The CDR3 DNA reads as TGTGCCAGCAGCCCCGGGACAGGGGGCAGGAGCAATCAGCCCCAGCATTTT. Protein product: CASSPGTGGRSNQPQHF.

The rearrangement joins TRBV28 to TRBJ2-2, with 9 bases lining up with TRBD2. Germline-derived CDR1 and CDR2 are MDHEN and SYDVKM. The CDR3 totals 19 residues. V was clipped by 1 base and J by 5 bases; unmatched bases: 14. The CDR3 is CASSLFDGGGAEKTGELFF. CDR3 in DNA: TGTGCCAGCAGTTTATTCGACGGCGGGGGGGCAGAAAAAACCGGGGAGCTGTTTTTT.

V usage is TRBV11-3 and J usage is TRBJ1-1, with D hard to call. There are 14 residues in the CDR3. Deletions cut 7 bases from V and 1 base from J, with 13 bases between. CDR1 and CDR2 (germline): SGHNT, YENEEA. The chain's CDR3 is CASTRGGSNTEAFF. CDR3 bases: TGTGCCAGCACCCGCGGCGGATCGAACACTGAAGCTTTCTTT. Based on the CDR3 plus reference TRBV11-3 and TRBJ1-1, the full variable domain is EAGVVQSPRYKIIEKKQPVAFWCNPISGHNTLYWYLQNLGQGPELLIRYENEEAVDDSQLPKDRFSAERLKGVDSTLKIQPAELGDSAVYLCASTRGGSNTEAFFGQGTRLTVV.

This clone was found once. V usage is TRBV4-3 and J usage is TRBJ2-3, with 16 bases lining up with TRBD2. The CDR3 spans 19 residues. From germline, CDR1 is LGHNA and CDR2 YSLEER. The ends lost 2 bases at V and 5 bases at J; junction bases unmatched: 10. Here the CDR3 DNA reads TGCGCCAGCAGCCAAACCCTTCGGGGACTAGCGGGGGGGCTAGATACGCAGTATTTT. Amino acid sequence: CASSQTLRGLAGGLDTQYF.